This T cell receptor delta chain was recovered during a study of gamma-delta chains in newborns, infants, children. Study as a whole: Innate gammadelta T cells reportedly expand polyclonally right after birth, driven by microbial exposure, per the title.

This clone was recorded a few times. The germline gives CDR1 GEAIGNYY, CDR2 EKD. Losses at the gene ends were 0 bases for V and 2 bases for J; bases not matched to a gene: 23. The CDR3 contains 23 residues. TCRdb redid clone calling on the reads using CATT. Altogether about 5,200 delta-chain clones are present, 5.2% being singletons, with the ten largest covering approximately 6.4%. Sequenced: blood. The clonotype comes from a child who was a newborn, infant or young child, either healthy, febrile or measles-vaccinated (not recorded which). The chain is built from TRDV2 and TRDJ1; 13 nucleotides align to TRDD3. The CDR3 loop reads CACDTVLGDTRVRGETGTDKLIF. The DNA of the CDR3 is TGTGCCTGTGACACCGTACTGGGGGATACGCGGGTTAGAGGGGAGACGGGGACCGATAAACTCATCTTT.